This entry is about one T cell receptor beta chain. Its specificity is not known. TCRdb re-called the RT-PCR reads through MiXCR, storing one row per CDR3 protein. Of roughly 700,000 distinct CDR3 sequences listed, around 14% are singletons. CDR1 and CDR2 (germline): MDHEN, SYDVKM. This CDR3 is built from 15 residues. V lost 3 bases and J 4 bases, leaving 16 bases between the germline ends. The sample is drawn from a study of response to subunit inactivated influenza vaccine. Study-wide results and caveats: Every seasonal influenza vaccination brings in few new T cells, the authors suggested.

This sequence joins TRBV28 and TRBJ2-7; D is possibly TRBD1 (5 bases). The sequence derives from a man in his fifties or sixties who received an inactivated influenza vaccine. The sequencing here drew on PBMCs from blood, taken approximately 12 days after vaccination. The CDR3 nucleotides are TGTGCCAGCAGTTTGTGGACGACAGAATTTTACGAGCAGTACTTC. Protein: CASSLWTTEFYEQYF.